The 14 T cell receptor beta chains in this list originate from one sample, sequenced in a study of shared clonotypes between healthy human individuals. Only in-frame clones appear in the TCRdb table, and some are missing; sequencing was by immunoSEQ multiplex PCR. The table has 2,500,000 or so clones, roughly 90% seen once. Material for sequencing was naive CD4+ T cells from PBMCs. Described subset: CD45RA+ positively selected. The receptors originated from a man between 18 and 35 years old in good health. Some clones in this sample may be carry-over from other donors' samples.

This chain connects TRBV2 to TRBJ1-1, with D maybe TRBD1 (6 bases). The CDR3 loop spans 12 amino acids. V shed 6 bases and J shed 10 bases, with 15 bases lying between them. Germline CDR1 is SNHLY and CDR2 is FYNNEI. CDR3 sequence reads: CASRLNREGAFF. CDR3 bases: TGTGCCAGCAGACTGAACAGGGAGGGAGCTTTCTTT.

The genes are TRBV6-5 and TRBJ2-7; D call uncertain. The V end lost 5 bases, the J end lost 6 bases, and 20 bases lay between the germline ends. There are 15 residues in the CDR3. Germline loops: CDR1 MNHEY, CDR2 SVGAGI. The CDR3 bases are TGTGCCAGCAGTCGCCAGGCCAGCTATGTGGTCGAGCAGTACTTC. Translated, it gives CASSRQASYVVEQYF.

This chain uses TRBV15 with TRBJ1-2; D call uncertain. CDR1 and CDR2 (germline): LNHNV, YYDKDF (reference sequence). CDR3 length: 11 residues. The V end lost 2 bases, the J end lost 9 bases, and 7 bases lay between the germline ends. The chain's CDR3 is CATSRLDSYTF. The DNA for the CDR3 is TGTGCCACCAGCAGACTTGATAGCTACACCTTC.

This rearrangement joins TRBV10-3 to TRBJ1-1; the match to TRBD1 covers 10 bases. The trim removed 6 bases at V and 4 bases at J, leaving 8 bases unmatched. CDR3 length: 15 residues. Germline V lookup: CDR1 ENHRY, CDR2 SYGVKD. The CDR3 DNA reads as TGTGCCATCAGATCTCCGGGACAGGGGACCACTGAAGCTTTCTTT. Protein product: CAIRSPGQGTTEAFF.

The chain recombines TRBV6-5 with TRBJ2-7; D not certain. V lost 2 bases, J lost 2 bases, and 7 bases lay in between. CDR3 length equals 13 residues. Per germline, CDR1 MNHEY and CDR2 SVGAGI. DNA for the CDR3: TGTGCCAGCAGTTACCGCCGGGCCTACGAGCAGTACTTC. Encoded protein: CASSYRRAYEQYF.

The rearrangement uses TRBV5-1 and TRBJ2-7, with 10 bases matching TRBD1. With 3 bases clipped from V and 5 bases from J, the junction kept 11 bases outside the gene matches. There are 16 residues in the CDR3. In germline, CDR1 is SGHRS, CDR2 YFSETQ. CDR3 residues: CASSSAPGQGRDEQYF. CDR3 sequence (DNA): TGCGCCAGCAGCTCCGCACCGGGACAGGGGAGGGACGAGCAGTACTTC.

A single count supports this clone. The chain couples TRBV28 to TRBJ1-5; no definite D call. This CDR3 comprises 15 residues. The V end was cut by 5 bases, the J end by 0 bases, with 11 bases between. CDR1 is MDHEN, CDR2 SYDVKM, per germline. For the CDR3, the DNA is TGTGCCAGCAGTCGCCTGCCCGCTAGCAATCAGCCCCAGCATTTT. This gives the protein CASSRLPASNQPQHF.

The genes are TRBV11-2 and TRBJ2-1; D unresolved. Germline-derived CDR1 and CDR2 are SGHAT and FQNNGV. V lost 3 bases, J lost 0 bases, and 6 bases lay in between. The CDR3 spans 14 residues. The CDR3 sequence is CASSLLYSYNEQFF. The CDR3 DNA follows: TGTGCCAGCAGCTTGTTGTACTCCTACAATGAGCAGTTCTTC.

The chain couples TRBV5-1 to TRBJ2-7; 10 bases match TRBD2. From germline, CDR1 is SGHRS and CDR2 YFSETQ. The CDR3 length is 17 residues. V was pared by 0 bases and J by 5 bases, with 11 bases of the junction left unmatched. The chain's CDR3 is CASSLVVLGAGGNEQYF. The CDR3 nucleotides read TGCGCCAGCAGCTTGGTTGTTTTAGGAGCGGGAGGGAACGAGCAGTACTTC.

The chain employs TRBV5-6 and TRBJ2-7; D might be TRBD1 (5 bases). V shed 0 bases and J shed 11 bases, with 15 bases lying between them. Germline CDR1 is SGHDT and CDR2 is YYEEEE. This CDR3 region has 13 residues. CDR3 sequence (DNA): TGTGCCAGCAGCTTGGGACAGCTCCTGAAGGAGTACTTC. Residues: CASSLGQLLKEYF.

The chain is built from TRBV5-1 and TRBJ2-3; D unclear. Trimming took off 0 bases at V and 10 bases at J, with 18 bases between the two ends. The CDR3 sequence is 15 residues long. Germline loops: CDR1 SGHRS, CDR2 YFSETQ. CDR3 protein: CASSLGGSPGWAQYF. The CDR3 coding sequence is TGCGCCAGCAGCTTGGGTGGCAGCCCCGGTTGGGCGCAGTATTTT.

In its sample, this clone was seen once. The rearrangement joins TRBV6-1 to TRBJ2-7; TRBD1 matches 9 bases. The CDR3 spans 14 residues. Germline values: CDR1 MNHNS, CDR2 SASEGT. V lost 6 bases, J lost 4 bases, and 7 bases stayed unmatched. For the CDR3, the DNA is TGTGCCAGCAGCGCCGGGACAGGGCCTTACGAGCAGTACTTC. Its protein is CASSAGTGPYEQYF.

CDR3 residues: CASSFKGEETQYF. Written as DNA, the CDR3 is TGTGCCAGCAGCTTCAAGGGGGAAGAGACCCAGTACTTC. V gene TRBV5-4 combines with J gene TRBJ2-5; tentatively, D is TRBD1 (6 bases). Germline loops: CDR1 SGHNT, CDR2 YYREEE (reference sequence). This CDR3 comprises 13 residues. The germline V and J ends were trimmed by 2 bases and 3 bases, with 8 bases remaining between them.

CDR3 amino acids: CASSVDRRYTEAFF. The CDR3 nucleotides are TGTGCCAGTAGTGTGGACAGGAGATACACTGAAGCTTTCTTT. The rearrangement uses TRBV19 and TRBJ1-1; 7 bases match TRBD1. Unmatched junction bases numbered 6, after V lost 5 bases and J lost 3 bases. Per germline, CDR1 LNHDA and CDR2 SQIVND (reference sequence). The CDR3 has 14 residues.